These 23 T cell receptor beta chains were all obtained from the same sample, sequenced in a study of cytomegalovirus exposure and HLA in healthy donors. PCR was performed using 60 Vbeta and 13 Jbeta primers. Assay used: immunoSEQ multiplex PCR; TCRdb lists only in-frame clones, some missing. The table includes 120,000 to 150,000 clones, just under 70% detected once. The sequencing input was PBMCs. Receptor source: a man between 60 and 70 years old in good health and CMV-seronegative.

Only a few counts were recorded for this clone. This chain joins TRBV14 and TRBJ1-4, with D unresolved. Germline CDR1 SGHDN, CDR2 FVKESK. The CDR3 consists of 16 residues. Deletions cut 3 bases from V and 1 base from J, with 12 bases between. DNA for the CDR3: TGTGCCAGCAGCCAGAAGGGAGTAGGAACTAATGAAAAACTGTTTTTT. Translation: CASSQKGVGTNEKLFF. The entire variable domain, with the rest obtained from reference TRBV14 and TRBJ1-4, is as follows: EAGVTQFPSHSVIEKGQTVTLRCDPISGHDNLYWYRRVMGKEIKFLLHFVKESKQDESGMPNNRFLAERTGGTYSTLKVQPAELEDSGVYFCASSQKGVGTNEKLFFGSGTQLSVL.

This clone has a handful of counts. This chain uses TRBV10-3 with TRBJ2-1; 7 bases agree with TRBD2. Per germline, CDR1 ENHRY and CDR2 SYGVKD. The CDR3 spans 15 residues. Trimming took 0 bases from V and 5 from J; bases not matched to a gene: 4. CDR3 DNA: TGTGCCATCAGTGAGTCCGGCGGGAGCGACAATGAGCAGTTCTTC. Its translation: CAISESGGSDNEQFF.

The chain has TRBV19 and TRBJ1-3; TRBD1 is a possible D gene (6 bases). This CDR3 spans 17 amino acids. The V gene's germline CDR1 is LNHDA and CDR2 SQIVND (reference sequence). V was pared by 5 bases and J by 4 bases, with 21 bases between. CDR3 sequence: CASSSLREAGQGNTIYF. The DNA of the CDR3 is TGTGCCAGTAGTTCCCTTCGGGAGGCGGGACAAGGAAACACCATATATTTT.

This clone is a singleton in its sample. The J gene is TRBJ2-5, the V gene TRBV9; D is unclear. The DNA matches TRBJ2-7 better at its end, which makes the J call doubtful. Per the germline V gene, CDR1 is SGDLS and CDR2 is YYNGEE. The CDR3 has 13 amino acids. The CDR3 nucleotides are TGTGCCAGCAGCGTAGGAACCACTCTCGAGCAGTACTTC. It encodes CASSVGTTLEQYF.

The chain combines TRBV7-9 with TRBJ1-4, with D tentatively TRBD1 (5 bases). The germline V gene has CDR1 SEHNR and CDR2 FQNEAQ (reference sequence). Trimming took off 4 bases at V and 7 bases at J, with 16 bases between the two ends. The CDR3 spans 15 residues. The CDR3 is CASSSFGGGSEKLFF. CDR3 nucleotides: TGTGCCAGCAGCTCTTTCGGGGGTGGGAGTGAAAAACTGTTTTTT.

This clone was detected a few times. This sequence joins TRBV6-6 and TRBJ2-2; D possibly corresponds to TRBD1 (6 bases). The CDR3 runs to 16 residues. Trimming removed 5 bases at V and 2 bases at J, with 15 bases between. The germline CDR1 and CDR2 sequences are MNHNY and SVGAGI (reference sequence). For the CDR3, the DNA is TGTGCCAGCAGTGTACAGGGCGGAGATAACACCGGGGAGCTGTTTTTT. It specifies CASSVQGGDNTGELFF.

This sequence joins TRBV9 and TRBJ2-3, with 7 bases that match TRBD2. With 4 bases clipped from V and 0 bases from J, the junction kept 5 bases outside the gene matches. CDR3 length: 15 amino acids. Germline CDR1 SGDLS, CDR2 YYNGEE. As DNA, the CDR3 is TGTGCCAGCAGCCCCTACGGGAGGAGCACAGATACGCAGTATTTT. It specifies CASSPYGRSTDTQYF.

The rearrangement links TRBV5-4 to TRBJ2-5; TRBD2 agrees at 9 bases. The CDR3 contains 16 residues. Trimming at V came to 6 bases and at J to 0 bases, leaving 9 bases not matched to a gene. CDR1 and CDR2 from the germline V gene are SGHNT and YYREEE (reference sequence). Here the CDR3 DNA reads TGTGCCAGCACCTTAGGGCTAGCGGGAAACCAAGAGACCCAGTACTTC. Translation gives CASTLGLAGNQETQYF.

The chain links TRBV5-6 to TRBJ1-1; D is uncertain. The germline V and J ends were trimmed by 4 bases and 0 bases, with 10 bases remaining between them. The CDR3 contains 14 residues. The germline CDR1 and CDR2 sequences are SGHDT and YYEEEE. CDR3 nucleotide sequence: TGTGCCAGCAGCGCCCCGGCGGTGAACACTGAAGCTTTCTTT. Its protein product is CASSAPAVNTEAFF.

The rearrangement links TRBV5-1 to TRBJ2-2; the match to TRBD2 covers 9 bases. Unmatched junction bases numbered 14, after V lost 7 bases and J lost 7 bases. Per the germline V gene, CDR1 is SGHRS and CDR2 is YFSETQ. This CDR3 has 16 residues. The CDR3 region is CASELGSGSVIGELFF. CDR3 coding DNA: TGCGCCAGCGAGTTGGGTAGCGGGAGTGTGATCGGGGAGCTGTTTTTT.

The V call is TRBV5-1, the J call TRBJ2-5; D not resolved. CDR1 is SGHRS and CDR2 is YFSETQ in the germline V gene. This CDR3 spans 16 amino acids. The V end lost 4 bases, the J end lost 1 base, and 17 bases lay between the germline ends. The CDR3 loop reads CASSPNEVQFQETQYF. The CDR3 DNA follows: TGCGCCAGCAGCCCCAACGAGGTTCAGTTCCAAGAGACCCAGTACTTC.

J is TRBJ2-1 and V is TRBV4-1; 9 nucleotides line up with TRBD2. The germline V gene encodes CDR1 MGHRA and CDR2 YSYEKL. The CDR3 has 16 amino acids. Losses at the gene ends were 0 bases for V and 7 bases for J; bases not matched to a gene: 7. DNA of the CDR3: TGCGCCAGCAGCCAAGAGGGCGCGGGAGGGCTGAATGAGCAGTTCTTC. Amino acid sequence: CASSQEGAGGLNEQFF.

The gene calls are TRBV11-2 and TRBJ2-5, with a tentative D call TRBD1 (6 bases). The CDR3 is 13 residues long. The germline gives CDR1 SGHAT, CDR2 FQNNGV. Between the trimmed V and J ends, which lost 6 bases and 5 bases, there was a span of 13 bases. The CDR3 DNA is TGTGCCAGCAGGACACAGGGACGTGAGACCCAGTACTTC. This translates into CASRTQGRETQYF.

The rearrangement uses TRBV7-2 and TRBJ2-7, with D possibly TRBD1 on 5 matching bases. Germline V lookup: CDR1 SGHTA, CDR2 FQGNSA. V dropped 1 base and J dropped 0 bases, with 7 bases sitting between them. The CDR3 extends over 14 amino acids. The CDR3 DNA is TGTGCCAGCAGCTTAGTAGGACACTCCTACGAGCAGTACTTC. This sequence encodes CASSLVGHSYEQYF.

This clone has a handful of counts. The rearrangement links TRBV19 to TRBJ1-5, with unresolved D. The V end was cut by 6 bases, the J end by 4 bases, with 10 bases between. CDR1 LNHDA and CDR2 SQIVND come from the germline V gene (reference sequence). This CDR3 is built from 13 residues. The CDR3 protein is CASRGPANQPQHF. In DNA, the CDR3 is TGTGCCAGTAGGGGCCCGGCAAATCAGCCCCAGCATTTT.

The chain is built from TRBV28 and TRBJ2-4, with a tentative D call TRBD1 (6 bases). Trimming left V 6 bases short and J 0 bases short, with 9 bases between. The CDR3 spans 14 residues. Germline V CDR1 and CDR2: MDHEN, SYDVKM. The DNA for the CDR3 is TGTGCCAGCAGGACAGGCACAGCCAAAAACATTCAGTACTTC. Translation gives CASRTGTAKNIQYF.

This chain connects TRBV7-6 to TRBJ2-5; D not resolved. Trimming left V 4 bases short and J 2 bases short, with 8 bases between. From germline, CDR1 is SGHVS and CDR2 FNYEAQ. The CDR3 is 13 residues long. CDR3 in amino acids: CASSSFFQETQYF. The CDR3 bases are TGTGCCAGCAGCTCCTTCTTTCAAGAGACCCAGTACTTC.

The chain uses TRBV27 and TRBJ2-7, with 9 bases aligning to TRBD1. CDR3 length: 15 amino acids. Germline CDR1 reads MNHEY; CDR2 reads SMNVEV (reference sequence). J lost 3 bases, V lost 5 bases, and 8 bases had no gene match. Written as DNA, the CDR3 is TGTGCCAGCAGTGTTGGACAGGGGCTACTCTACGAGCAGTACTTC. This sequence encodes CASSVGQGLLYEQYF.

The J gene is TRBJ1-5, the V gene TRBV5-6; 10 nucleotides agree with TRBD1. The CDR3 consists of 14 residues. From germline, CDR1 is SGHDT and CDR2 YYEEEE. Trimming took 3 bases from V and 4 from J; bases not matched to a gene: 1. CDR3 bases: TGTGCCAGCAGCTGGGGACAGGGGAATCAGCCCCAGCATTTT. Translating gives CASSWGQGNQPQHF.

The chain joins TRBV11-3 to TRBJ2-7; TRBD1 is a possible D gene (5 bases). V lost 3 bases and J 2 bases, leaving 8 bases between the germline ends. CDR1 and CDR2 from the germline V gene are SGHNT and YENEEA. The length of the CDR3 is 13 residues. Written as DNA, the CDR3 is TGTGCCAGCAGCTTTGGGGCGGCCTACGAGCAGTACTTC. It translates to CASSFGAAYEQYF.

This chain uses TRBV28 with TRBJ1-1; 8 nucleotides match TRBD1. With 7 bases clipped from V and 3 bases from J, the junction kept 7 bases outside the gene matches. The CDR3 contains 14 residues. Germline V gene data show CDR1 as MDHEN and CDR2 as SYDVKM. The chain's CDR3 is CASNLQGGDTEAFF. For the CDR3, the DNA is TGTGCCAGCAACCTACAGGGGGGGGACACTGAAGCTTTCTTT.

The chain recombines TRBV28 with TRBJ2-4, with TRBD1 identical over 7 bases. CDR1 and CDR2 from the germline V gene are MDHEN and SYDVKM. The CDR3 covers 14 residues. The V gene end was trimmed by 2 bases and the J gene end by 8 bases; junction bases not matched to a gene: 6. CDR3 region: CASSLRGGADIQYF. DNA for the CDR3: TGTGCCAGCAGTTTACGAGGGGGCGCGGACATTCAGTACTTC.

V usage is TRBV7-2 and J usage is TRBJ1-1, with TRBD1 identical over 9 bases. CDR1 is SGHTA, CDR2 FQGNSA, per germline. The CDR3 runs to 15 residues. V lost 2 bases and J lost 4; bases outside the gene matches: 5. CDR3: CASSLLRTGVTEAFF. The CDR3, as DNA: TGTGCCAGCAGCTTACTCCGGACAGGGGTCACTGAAGCTTTCTTT.